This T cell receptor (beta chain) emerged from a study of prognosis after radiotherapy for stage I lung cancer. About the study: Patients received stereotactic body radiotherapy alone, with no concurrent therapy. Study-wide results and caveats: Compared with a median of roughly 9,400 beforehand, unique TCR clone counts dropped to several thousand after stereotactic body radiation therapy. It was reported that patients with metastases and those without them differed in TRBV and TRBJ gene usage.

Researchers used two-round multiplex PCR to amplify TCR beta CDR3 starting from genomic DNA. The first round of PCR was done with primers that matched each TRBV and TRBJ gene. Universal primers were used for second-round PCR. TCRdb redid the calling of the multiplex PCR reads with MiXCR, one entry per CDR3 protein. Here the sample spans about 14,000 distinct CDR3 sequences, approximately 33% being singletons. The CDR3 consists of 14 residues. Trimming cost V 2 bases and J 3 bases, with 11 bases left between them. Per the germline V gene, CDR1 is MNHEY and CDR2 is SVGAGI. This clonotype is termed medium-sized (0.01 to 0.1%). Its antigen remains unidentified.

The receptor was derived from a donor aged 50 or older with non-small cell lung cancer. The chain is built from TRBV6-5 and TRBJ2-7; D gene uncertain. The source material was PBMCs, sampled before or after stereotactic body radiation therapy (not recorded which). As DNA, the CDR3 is TGTGCCAGCAGTTACGGGTCGGACGGCTACGAGCAGTACTTC. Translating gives CASSYGSDGYEQYF.